This T cell receptor (beta chain) was sequenced in a study of a mutant IDH1 vaccine in newly diagnosed glioma (dated by TCRdb to about 2021). In the study overall: Eight vaccinations were administered to patients in weeks 1, 3, 5, 7, 11, 15, 19 and 23, corresponding to visits V03 through V10. Vaccination was initiated 4-6 weeks after radiotherapy alone, or concurrently with temozolomide cycles in the chemotherapy-containing groups. Of the approximately 30 treated patients, about 60% were male and approximately 38% were female, and the mean age was approximately 40 years. Prior to enrollment, patients had been given standard therapy consisting of radiotherapy alone, temozolomide alone, or radiochemotherapy with temozolomide, with the combination given to most patients. Peripheral blood was collected at six visits: V03 (baseline), V05, V07, V10, V12 and V13. For exploratory analyses, longitudinal TCRB deep sequencing was carried out in under 30 treated patients wherever samples were available.

Explained via the paper, the time point label denotes: week 11, during vaccination. Each vaccine dose, consisting of 300 ug of a 20-mer mutant IDH1 peptide in Montanide, was administered subcutaneously with topical imiquimod. Newly diagnosed WHO grade 3 or 4 IDH1-mutant astrocytomas showing loss of nuclear ATRX were present in the donors. The samples were drawn from NOA16, a multicentre, single-arm, open-label phase I trial in Germany that tested a mutant IDH1 peptide vaccine in humans for the first time. Genomic DNA for TCRB sequencing was extracted from EDTA blood using the DNeasy Blood and Tissue Kit. The junction shows trimming of 5 bases on V and 3 bases on J, plus 14 bases between the germline ends. From a lookup of the germline V gene, CDR1 and CDR2 are MDHEN and SYDVKM. Taken from cysteine to phenylalanine, the CDR3 has 15 residues. The only DNA kept is the CDR3, 45 bases in frame from the first base.

Study-wide findings and limitations: Selection of PBMC samples for TCRB deep sequencing was based on availability. No apparent relationship was observed between pseudoprogression and alterations in the top peripheral T cell clonotypes detected by TCRB sequencing. Across multiple MHC alleles, vaccine-induced immune responses were seen in approximately 93% of patients. According to the authors, sample limitations meant that analyses of patient blood samples could not be reproduced.

To prepare the library, the immunoSEQ multiplex PCR assay was applied. Rearranged TCR beta chain sequences were amplified using the hsTCRB Kit according to the manufacturer's protocol. TCRB libraries were sequenced on an Illumina MiSeq. The authors' pipeline ran thus. The kit vendor's proprietary platform handled demultiplexing, trimming and gene mapping. TCRdb's version of the immuneACCESS table is confined to in-frame rearrangements and falls short of the full clone set. An unresolved V gene accounts for under half of the shortfall where checked; the remainder is of unknown origin. V and J calls and clone size are as listed in that table; D and trimming were resolved from the DNA. The sample has roughly 110,000 clones on record, around 90% of them singletons. The leading ten clones occupy roughly 0.57% of the sample. Turning to this clone: Its cognate antigen has yet to be identified. No base-level quality is on record; no much larger clone is a single base apart.

This chain joins TRBV28 to TRBJ1-5; TRBD1 is a possible D gene, resting on 5 matching bases. Here the sequenced sample was PBMCs, taken from a glioma patient whose treatment included an IDH1 peptide vaccine. This TCR was recovered from a woman between 50 and 59 years old with glioma. The DNA reads TGTGCCAGCAGTCGACCGGACGGACACAATCAGCCCCAGCATTTT. It is translated as CASSRPDGHNQPQHF.